Below, 22 T cell receptor beta chains from the same sample are listed, as sequenced in a study of blood T cell repertoires in COVID-19. Only in-frame clones appear in the TCRdb table, and some are missing; sequencing was by immunoSEQ multiplex PCR. The table includes under 300,000 clones, around 88% detected once. Sequencing was done on a sample of peripheral blood. These TCRs come from a man at least 80 years old with acute or convalescent COVID-19.

The chain employs TRBV6-6 and TRBJ2-5, with 9 bases fitting TRBD1. V lost 7 bases, J lost 7 bases, and 16 bases stayed unmatched. The germline gives CDR1 MNHNY, CDR2 SVGAGI (reference sequence). The CDR3 runs 16 residues. The CDR3: CASTPRGTGMGGTQYF. In nucleotides, the CDR3 is TGTGCCAGCACCCCACGGGGGACAGGGATGGGGGGGACCCAGTACTTC.

The chain is built from TRBV13 and TRBJ2-7; no firm D call. The V and J ends lost 5 bases and 6 bases respectively, with 11 bases between them. CDR3 length: 12 amino acids. Germline V gives CDR1 PRHDT, CDR2 FYEKMQ (reference sequence). CDR3 in DNA: TGTGCCAGCAGCAGAACTTCTACCGAGCAGTACTTC. This codes for CASSRTSTEQYF.

This rearrangement joins TRBV5-8 to TRBJ2-3, with 9 bases identical to TRBD1. V shed 5 bases, J shed 2 bases, and the junction held 6 bases outside the gene matches. From germline, CDR1 is SGHTS and CDR2 YDEGEE. The CDR3 covers 15 residues. Here the CDR3 DNA reads TGTGCCAGCAGATTCGGGACAGGGTACACAGATACGCAGTATTTT. The encoded protein is CASRFGTGYTDTQYF.

The chain uses TRBV7-9 and TRBJ1-4; 9 nucleotides agree with TRBD1. The CDR3 length is 16 residues. Looked up from germline, CDR1 is SEHNR and CDR2 is FQNEAQ (reference sequence). Trimming cost V 1 base and J 4 bases; bases outside gene matches: 4. CDR3 nucleotides: TGTGCCAGCAGCTTAGGTGACAGGGGGAATAATGAAAAACTGTTTTTT. This translates into CASSLGDRGNNEKLFF. The full variable domain, with the rest looked up from reference TRBV7-9 and TRBJ1-4, is DTGVSQNPRHKITKRGQNVTFRCDPISEHNRLYWYRQTLGQGPEFLTYFQNEAQLEKSRLLSDRFSAERPKGSFSTLEIQRTEQGDSAMYLCASSLGDRGNNEKLFFGSGTQLSVL.

The rearrangement links TRBV10-3 to TRBJ1-3; the D is unclear. Germline CDR1 reads ENHRY; CDR2 reads SYGVKD. The CDR3 covers 17 residues. V gave up 2 bases and J gave up 0 bases, with 14 bases separating them. The DNA for the CDR3 is TGTGCCATCAGTGAGCGGGGTGGTCTTGTCTCTGGAAACACCATATATTTT. Amino acids: CAISERGGLVSGNTIYF.

The chain joins TRBV28 to TRBJ1-2; no definite D call. Trimming removed 8 bases at V and 3 bases at J, with 16 bases between. The V gene's germline CDR1 is MDHEN and CDR2 SYDVKM. The CDR3 runs to 14 residues. CDR3 sequence reads: CASVPGSRDYGYTF. In DNA form, the CDR3 reads TGTGCCAGCGTCCCCGGGAGCCGTGACTATGGCTACACCTTC.

This clone turned up a few times. The chain recombines TRBV18 with TRBJ1-2; TRBD1 matches at 9 bases. This CDR3 region has 14 residues. CDR1 KGHSH and CDR2 LQKENI come from the germline V gene. After removal of 3 bases from V and 6 bases from J, the junction contained 5 bases not matched to a gene. CDR3 amino acids: CASSPSWTGDGYTF. The CDR3 DNA sequence: TGTGCCAGCTCACCCTCCTGGACAGGGGATGGCTACACCTTC.

The chain carries TRBV3-1 (or the pseudogene TRBV3-2) and TRBJ1-5; possible D gene TRBD1, 6 bases. This CDR3 is built from 13 residues. Germline CDR1 is LGHDT and CDR2 is YNNKEL (reference sequence). Trimming cost V 4 bases and J 5 bases, with 9 bases left between them. Here the CDR3 DNA reads TGTGCCAGCAGCCCGGACAGTTATCAGCCCCAGCATTTT. Amino acid sequence: CASSPDSYQPQHF.

The chain is built from TRBV15 and TRBJ1-5; 8 positions agree with TRBD1. The V gene end was trimmed by 0 bases and the J gene end by 5 bases; junction bases not matched to a gene: 9. The germline CDR1 and CDR2 sequences are LNHNV and YYDKDF (reference sequence). The CDR3 covers 17 residues. CDR3 protein: CATSRDPRQGSHQPQHF. In nucleotides, the CDR3 is TGTGCCACCAGCAGAGATCCGCGACAGGGGTCACATCAGCCCCAGCATTTT.

The chain carries TRBV11-3 and TRBJ1-2; 7 bases fit TRBD1. This CDR3 contains 14 residues. After removal of 5 bases from V and 9 bases from J, the junction contained 12 bases not matched to a gene. Germline V gene lookup returns CDR1 SGHNT and CDR2 YENEEA. CDR3 loop: CASSPPRRGLSYTF. The CDR3 bases are TGTGCCAGCAGCCCACCCCGCAGGGGGTTGAGCTACACCTTC.

The chain carries TRBV7-9 and TRBJ2-3; perhaps TRBD2 as D (5 bases). The CDR3 loop spans 16 amino acids. Trimming removed 7 bases at V and 1 base at J, with 18 bases between. The germline V gene encodes CDR1 SEHNR and CDR2 FQNEAQ (reference sequence). The CDR3, as DNA: TGTGCCAGCAACCAAGACGGCTCCGGGGGCACAGATACGCAGTATTTT. Translation: CASNQDGSGGTDTQYF.

This clone has more than one count but fewer than ten. This chain uses TRBV7-2 with TRBJ1-3; tentative D call: TRBD1 (5 bases). Germline assignment: CDR1 SGHTA and CDR2 FQGNSA. The CDR3 has 15 amino acids. V lost 5 bases and J lost 3, with 14 bases in between. The CDR3 protein is CASSGGGPHGNTIYF. DNA of the CDR3: TGTGCCAGCAGCGGGGGGGGACCTCATGGAAACACCATATATTTT.

CDR3 nucleotide sequence: TGTGCCAGTAGTATCGAGCGGGGCCACACCTACGAGCAGTACTTC. This translates into CASSIERGHTYEQYF. The V gene is TRBV19, the J gene TRBJ2-7, with 7 bases that match TRBD2. Trimming took 3 bases from V and 2 from J; bases not matched to a gene: 7. CDR3 length: 15 amino acids. Germline V lookup: CDR1 LNHDA, CDR2 SQIVND (reference sequence).

This chain connects TRBV5-6 to TRBJ1-1; D possibly corresponds to TRBD1 (5 bases). Trimming pared 3 bases from V and 8 bases from J, leaving 14 bases between. Germline V gene sequence: CDR1 SGHDT, CDR2 YYEEEE. The CDR3 consists of 13 residues. The CDR3, as DNA: TGTGCCAGCAGCTACCAGGGTCTGGGGGAAGCTTTCTTT. Amino acid sequence: CASSYQGLGEAFF.

The rearrangement links TRBV18 to TRBJ2-7; D perhaps matches TRBD2 (6 bases). From germline, CDR1 is KGHSH and CDR2 LQKENI. Trimming removed 8 bases from V and 7 bases from J, with 21 bases in between. CDR3 size: 14 residues. This CDR3 is CASLTTGLLSEQYF. In nucleotides, the CDR3 is TGTGCCAGCCTTACCACGGGACTGCTAAGTGAGCAGTACTTC. The full variable domain, its missing parts supplied by reference TRBV18 and TRBJ2-7, is NAGVMQNPRHLVRRRGQEARLRCSPMKGHSHVYWYRQLPEEGLKFMVYLQKENIIDESGMPKERFSAEFPKEGPSILRIQQVVRGDSAAYFCASLTTGLLSEQYFGPGTRLTVT.

The V and J genes are TRBV28 and TRBJ2-5; 10 bases match TRBD2. The V gene's germline CDR1 is MDHEN and CDR2 SYDVKM. The CDR3 sequence is 19 residues long. Trimming took 2 bases from V and 4 from J; bases not matched to a gene: 16. The CDR3 protein is CASSLRSGRAGSQRETQYF. DNA for the CDR3: TGTGCCAGCAGTTTACGGAGCGGGAGGGCCGGTTCTCAACGAGAGACCCAGTACTTC.

This clone appeared a few times. This rearrangement joins TRBV7-2 to TRBJ1-4; D remains ambiguous. V gave up 1 base and J gave up 8 bases, with 20 bases separating them. Germline values: CDR1 SGHTA, CDR2 FQGNSA. The CDR3 has 17 residues. This chain's CDR3 is CASSLDAMVRGREKLFF. The CDR3 DNA follows: TGTGCCAGCAGCTTAGATGCCATGGTCCGGGGAAGGGAAAAACTGTTTTTT. Full variable domain (rest looked up from reference TRBV7-2 and TRBJ1-4): GAGVSQSPSNKVTEKGKDVELRCDPISGHTALYWYRQSLGQGLEFLIYFQGNSAPDKSGLPSDRFSAERTGGSVSTLTIQRTQQEDSAVYLCASSLDAMVRGREKLFFGSGTQLSVL.

This chain's CDR3 is CASATGTSGGDEQFF. The DNA of the CDR3 is TGTGCCAGCGCAACCGGGACTAGCGGGGGTGATGAGCAGTTCTTC. The chain recombines TRBV28 with TRBJ2-1; 14 positions agree with TRBD2. The trim removed 8 bases at V and 8 bases at J, leaving 8 bases unmatched. The CDR3 totals 15 residues. Germline V lookup: CDR1 MDHEN, CDR2 SYDVKM.

V is TRBV27 and J is TRBJ2-7, with 9 bases lining up with TRBD1. The CDR3 spans 13 residues. Looked up from germline, CDR1 is MNHEY and CDR2 is SMNVEV (reference sequence). V shed 4 bases and J 6 bases; nucleotides not matched to a gene: 4. The chain's CDR3 is CASSWGQGSEQYF. CDR3 sequence (DNA): TGTGCCAGCAGTTGGGGACAGGGATCCGAGCAGTACTTC.

The chain recombines TRBV2 with TRBJ1-1; TRBD1 matches at 7 bases. This CDR3 has 15 amino acids. The V gene's germline CDR1 is SNHLY and CDR2 FYNNEI. Trimming cost V 6 bases and J 3 bases; bases outside gene matches: 10. CDR3 amino acids: CASSGTASLYTEAFF. DNA for the CDR3: TGTGCCAGCAGCGGGACAGCAAGCCTGTACACTGAAGCTTTCTTT.

This clone was seen more than once but under ten times. The chain employs TRBV4-2 and TRBJ1-2, with D maybe TRBD1 (5 bases). From germline, CDR1 is LGHNA and CDR2 YNFKEQ. Trimming stripped 2 bases from V and 0 bases from J, with 13 bases between. The CDR3 sequence is 16 residues long. CDR3 DNA sequence: TGTGCCAGCAGCCAAACCGTGGGGCCAGCTAACTATGGCTACACCTTC. This sequence encodes CASSQTVGPANYGYTF.

CDR3 bases: TGTGCCAGCAGTAGCGGACAGGGCGGAATCTATGGCTACACCTTC. Translated, it gives CASSSGQGGIYGYTF. This chain uses TRBV6-2 or TRBV6-3 with TRBJ1-2, with 8 bases fitting TRBD1. The V and J ends lost 5 bases and 4 bases, in that order; junction bases with no gene match: 9. The length of the CDR3 is 15 residues. Germline V CDR1 and CDR2: MNHEY, SVGEGT.